This T cell receptor beta chain was recorded in a study of blood T cell repertoires in COVID-19. The overall study: Sources were T cells, B-cell-depleted T cells, or PBMCs; the material itself was cDNA or gDNA.

TCRdb's table, derived via immunoSEQ multiplex PCR, lists solely in-frame clones and lacks some. Of roughly 220,000 clones in the sample, about 85% are singletons; the top ten hold around 20%. From germline, CDR1 is MDHEN and CDR2 SYDVKM. V dropped 4 bases and J dropped 7; count of bases not matched to a gene: 7. The CDR3 is 14 amino acids. Sequenced sample: peripheral blood. This rearrangement joins TRBV28 to TRBJ1-5; 7 bases are a match to TRBD1. The receptor was isolated from a young man with active or convalescent COVID-19. The CDR3 reads CASSSTGERQPQHF. Here the CDR3 DNA reads TGTGCCAGCAGTTCAACAGGGGAGAGACAGCCCCAGCATTTT.